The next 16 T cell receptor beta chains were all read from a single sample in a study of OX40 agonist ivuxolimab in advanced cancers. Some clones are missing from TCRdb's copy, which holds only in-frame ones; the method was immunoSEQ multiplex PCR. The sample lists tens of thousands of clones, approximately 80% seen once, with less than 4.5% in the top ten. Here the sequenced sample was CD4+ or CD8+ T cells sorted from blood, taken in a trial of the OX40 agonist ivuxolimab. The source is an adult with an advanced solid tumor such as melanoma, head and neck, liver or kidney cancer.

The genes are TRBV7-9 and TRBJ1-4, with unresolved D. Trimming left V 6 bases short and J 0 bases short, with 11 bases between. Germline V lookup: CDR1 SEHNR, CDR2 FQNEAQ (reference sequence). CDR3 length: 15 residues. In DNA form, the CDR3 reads TGTGCCAGCAGTTTCGGGGATTCAACTAATGAAAAACTGTTTTTT. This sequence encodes CASSFGDSTNEKLFF. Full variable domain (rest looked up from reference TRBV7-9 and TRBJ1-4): DTGVSQNPRHKITKRGQNVTFRCDPISEHNRLYWYRQTLGQGPEFLTYFQNEAQLEKSRLLSDRFSAERPKGSFSTLEIQRTEQGDSAMYLCASSFGDSTNEKLFFGSGTQLSVL.

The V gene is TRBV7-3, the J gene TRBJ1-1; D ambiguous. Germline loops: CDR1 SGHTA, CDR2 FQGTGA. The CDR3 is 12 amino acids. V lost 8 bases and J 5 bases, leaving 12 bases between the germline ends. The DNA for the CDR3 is TGTGCCAGCGGGGATCGTGGAACTGAAGCTTTCTTT. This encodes CASGDRGTEAFF.

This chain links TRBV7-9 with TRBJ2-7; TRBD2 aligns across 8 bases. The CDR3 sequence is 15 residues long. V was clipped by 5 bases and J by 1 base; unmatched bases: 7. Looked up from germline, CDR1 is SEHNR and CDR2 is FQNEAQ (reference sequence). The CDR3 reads CASSPREGKSYEQYF. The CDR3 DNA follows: TGTGCCAGCAGCCCCCGGGAGGGGAAGTCCTACGAGCAGTACTTC.

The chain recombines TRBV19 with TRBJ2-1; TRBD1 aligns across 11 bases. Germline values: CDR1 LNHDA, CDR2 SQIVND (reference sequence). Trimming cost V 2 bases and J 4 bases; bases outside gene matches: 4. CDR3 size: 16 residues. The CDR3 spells CASSILGQGDYNEQFF. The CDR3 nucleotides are TGTGCCAGTAGTATATTGGGACAGGGGGATTACAATGAGCAGTTCTTC.

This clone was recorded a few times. In DNA, the CDR3 is TGTGCCAGCAGCTTAGGGGCAGGGGAGGATCGCAATCAGCCCCAGCATTTT. Protein: CASSLGAGEDRNQPQHF. This sequence joins TRBV11-2 and TRBJ1-5; the D gene is possibly TRBD1 (6 bases). The CDR3 contains 17 residues. Per germline, CDR1 SGHAT and CDR2 FQNNGV. V shed 1 base and J shed 2 bases, with 15 bases lying between them. Supplemented by reference TRBV11-2 and TRBJ1-5, the full variable domain reads EAGVAQSPRYKIIEKRQSVAFWCNPISGHATLYWYQQILGQGPKLLIQFQNNGVVDDSQLPKDRFSAERLKGVDSTLKIQPAKLEDSAVYLCASSLGAGEDRNQPQHFGDGTRLSIL.

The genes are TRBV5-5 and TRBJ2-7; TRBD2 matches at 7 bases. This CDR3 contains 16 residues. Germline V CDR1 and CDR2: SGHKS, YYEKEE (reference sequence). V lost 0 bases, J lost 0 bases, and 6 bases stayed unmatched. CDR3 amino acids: CASSLEGGLLSYEQYF. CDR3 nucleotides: TGTGCCAGCAGCTTGGAGGGAGGGCTCCTCTCCTACGAGCAGTACTTC.

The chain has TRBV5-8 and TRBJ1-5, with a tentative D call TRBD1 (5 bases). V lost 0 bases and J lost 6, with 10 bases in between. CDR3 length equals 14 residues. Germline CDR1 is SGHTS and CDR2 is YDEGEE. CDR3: CASSLGRVSQPQHF. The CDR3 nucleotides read TGTGCCAGCAGCTTGGGCAGGGTGAGTCAGCCCCAGCATTTT.

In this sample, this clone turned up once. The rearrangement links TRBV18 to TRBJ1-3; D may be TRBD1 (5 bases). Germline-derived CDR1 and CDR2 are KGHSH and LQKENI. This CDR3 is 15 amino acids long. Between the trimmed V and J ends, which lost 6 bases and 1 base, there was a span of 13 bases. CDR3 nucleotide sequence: TGTGCCAGCTCCCCCTCGGGGCGATCTGGAAACACCATATATTTT. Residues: CASSPSGRSGNTIYF.

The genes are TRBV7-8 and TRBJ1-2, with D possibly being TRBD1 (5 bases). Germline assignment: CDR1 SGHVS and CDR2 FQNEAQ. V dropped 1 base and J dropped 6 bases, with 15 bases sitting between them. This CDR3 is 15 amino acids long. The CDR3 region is CASSLGLVGADGYTF. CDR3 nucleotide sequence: TGTGCCAGCAGCTTAGGGTTGGTCGGGGCGGATGGCTACACCTTC.

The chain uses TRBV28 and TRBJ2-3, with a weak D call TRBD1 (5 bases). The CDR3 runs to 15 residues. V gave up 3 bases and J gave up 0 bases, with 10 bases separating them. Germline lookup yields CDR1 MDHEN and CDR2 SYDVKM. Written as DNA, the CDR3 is TGTGCCAGCAGTTTGGGGCAACTTAGCACAGATACGCAGTATTTT. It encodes CASSLGQLSTDTQYF.

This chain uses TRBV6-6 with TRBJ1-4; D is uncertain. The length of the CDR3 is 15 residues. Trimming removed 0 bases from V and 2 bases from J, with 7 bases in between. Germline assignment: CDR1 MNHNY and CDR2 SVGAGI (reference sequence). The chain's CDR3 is CASSYSFQTNEKLFF. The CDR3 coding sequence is TGTGCCAGCAGTTACTCGTTCCAGACTAATGAAAAACTGTTTTTT.

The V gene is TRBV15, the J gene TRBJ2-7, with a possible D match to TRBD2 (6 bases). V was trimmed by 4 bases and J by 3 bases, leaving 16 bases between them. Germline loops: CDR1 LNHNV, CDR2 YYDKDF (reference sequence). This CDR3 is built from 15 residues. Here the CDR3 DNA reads TGTGCCACCAGCAACACGACCTGGAGGGGCTACGAGCAGTACTTC. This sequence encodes CATSNTTWRGYEQYF.

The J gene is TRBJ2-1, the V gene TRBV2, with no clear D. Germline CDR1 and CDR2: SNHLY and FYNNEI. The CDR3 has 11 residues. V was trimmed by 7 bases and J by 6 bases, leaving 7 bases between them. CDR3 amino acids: CASTTFNEQFF. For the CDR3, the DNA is TGTGCCAGCACTACATTCAATGAGCAGTTCTTC.

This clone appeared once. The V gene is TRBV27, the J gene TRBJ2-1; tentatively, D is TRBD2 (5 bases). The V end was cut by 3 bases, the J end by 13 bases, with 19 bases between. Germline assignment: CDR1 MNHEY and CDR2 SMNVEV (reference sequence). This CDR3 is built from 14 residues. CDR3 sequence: CASSFRQTPTSQFF. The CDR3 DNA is TGTGCCAGCAGTTTTAGGCAGACCCCCACTAGTCAGTTCTTC.

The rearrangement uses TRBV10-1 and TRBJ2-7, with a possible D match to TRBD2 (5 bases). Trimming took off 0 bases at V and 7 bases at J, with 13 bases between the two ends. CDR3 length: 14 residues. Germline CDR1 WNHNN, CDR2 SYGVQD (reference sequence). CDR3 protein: CASSESGELGEQYF. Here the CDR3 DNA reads TGCGCCAGCAGTGAGTCCGGGGAGCTGGGAGAGCAGTACTTC.

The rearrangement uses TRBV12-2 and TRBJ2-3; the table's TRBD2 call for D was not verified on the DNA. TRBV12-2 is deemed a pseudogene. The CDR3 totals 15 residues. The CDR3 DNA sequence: TGTGCAAGTCGCTTAGCGGGGGGTAGCACAGATACGCAGTATTTT. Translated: CASRLAGGSTDTQYF.